This entry lists 2 T cell receptor beta chains sequenced from one sample in a study of blood T cell repertoires in COVID-19. Method: immunoSEQ multiplex PCR; TCRdb's copy keeps in-frame clones and lacks some. The sample carries some 100,000 clones, about 80% recorded once. Specimen: peripheral blood. The source is a human donor in a cohort sampled during active COVID-19.

The chain has TRBV4-1 and TRBJ2-5, with D possibly being TRBD2 (6 bases). This CDR3 has 14 amino acids. Per germline, CDR1 MGHRA and CDR2 YSYEKL. V was pared by 4 bases and J by 2 bases, with 11 bases between. The CDR3 coding sequence is TGCGCCAGCAGCCTTGGGACTTCACAAGAGACCCAGTACTTC. As protein: CASSLGTSQETQYF.

This rearrangement joins TRBV4-2 to TRBJ2-7, with TRBD1 matching over 7 bases. Germline V CDR1 and CDR2: LGHNA, YNFKEQ. The CDR3 covers 13 residues. The junction had 5 bases not matched to a gene; V was cut back by 5 bases and J by 4 bases. CDR3 loop: CASSTRTGYEQYF. CDR3 bases: TGTGCCAGCAGCACCCGGACAGGATACGAGCAGTACTTC.